Following are 9 T cell receptor beta chains from one sample sequenced in a study of CXCR3-negative and CXCR3-positive naive CD8 T cells. TRB cDNA libraries were made by UMI-labeled 5' RACE. Using the 5' RACE reads, TCRdb records one entry per CDR3 protein without DNA. Here the sample table reports approximately 53,000 distinct CDR3 sequences. Sequencing input: memory CD8+ T cells from blood. These receptor sequences come from a human donor in good health. Some clones in this sample may be carry-over from other donors' samples.

The chain combines TRBV20-1 with TRBJ1-1; checking the TCRdb D call of TRBD1 is not possible without DNA. This CDR3 is built from 19 residues. Germline lookup yields CDR1 DFQATT and CDR2 SNEGSKA (reference sequence). The CDR3 loop is CSARLGQGSVSVEITEAFF.

The rearrangement uses TRBV4-1 and TRBJ1-2; lacking DNA, the TRBD1 call made by TCRdb goes unchecked. The CDR3 extends over 14 amino acids. Per germline, CDR1 MGHRA and CDR2 YSYEKL. CDR3 protein: CASSHVRGLDGYTF.

The chain uses TRBV29-1 and TRBJ2-3. The CDR3 loop spans 19 amino acids. From germline, CDR1 is SQVTM and CDR2 ANQGSEA. CDR3: CSFYGITATDETFTDTQYF.

The J gene is TRBJ2-7, the V gene TRBV29-1; lacking DNA, the TRBD1 call made by TCRdb goes unchecked. This CDR3 contains 12 residues. From germline, CDR1 is SQVTM and CDR2 ANQGSEA. CDR3 region: CSVVVQGREQYF.

The genes are TRBV20-1 and TRBJ2-1; TCRdb proposes TRBD2, but this gene call is untestable without DNA. This CDR3 is 19 amino acids long. The germline CDR1 and CDR2 sequences are DFQATT and SNEGSKA (reference sequence). CDR3 sequence: CSARDQVNSGSELYNEQFF.

This sequence joins TRBV12-3 or TRBV12-4 and TRBJ2-3; the TCRdb call, TRBD2, lacks DNA for checking. The CDR3 has 16 residues. CDR3 loop: CASSLLASGRGDTQYF.

V and J are TRBV11-2 and TRBJ1-1. Germline CDR1 SGHAT, CDR2 FQNNGV. This CDR3 contains 13 residues. CDR3 residues: CASSLGWVAEAFF. Looking up the rest from reference TRBV11-2 and TRBJ1-1 gives the full variable domain: EAGVAQSPRYKIIEKRQSVAFWCNPISGHATLYWYQQILGQGPKLLIQFQNNGVVDDSQLPKDRFSAERLKGVDSTLKIQPAKLEDSAVYLCASSLGWVAEAFFGQGTRLTVV.

The chain carries TRBV14 and TRBJ2-2. Germline V gene sequence: CDR1 SGHDN, CDR2 FVKESK. This CDR3 is 12 amino acids long. CDR3 loop: CASSQDAAELFF. The complete variable domain, with remaining parts taken from reference TRBV14 and TRBJ2-2, reads EAGVTQFPSHSVIEKGQTVTLRCDPISGHDNLYWYRRVMGKEIKFLLHFVKESKQDESGMPNNRFLAERTGGTYSTLKVQPAELEDSGVYFCASSQDAAELFFGEGSRLTVL.

The rearrangement links TRBV29-1 to TRBJ2-1; the TRBD2 assignment by TCRdb is unverifiable without DNA. Per the germline V gene, CDR1 is SQVTM and CDR2 is ANQGSEA. This CDR3 contains 12 residues. The CDR3 sequence is CSAVGPFGEQFF.